Following are 2 T cell receptor beta chains from one sample sequenced in a study of T cells in Graves' hyperthyroidism and ophthalmopathy. Template material for amplifying TCR beta CDR3 regions consisted of RNA transcripts. The HTBI primer set drove a first-round RT-PCR of the TCR CDR3. Via MiXCR, TCRdb re-called the multiplex PCR reads, giving one row per CDR3 protein. The sample carries hundreds of thousands of distinct CDR3 sequences, under 15% recorded once. Sequenced input: blood. The receptor source for this set is a woman aged 40 to 55 with Graves' ophthalmopathy.

This clonotype has only a few counts. The V gene is TRBV4-1, the J gene TRBJ2-2, with TRBD2 matching 7 bases. J was trimmed by 4 bases and V by 2 bases; bases with no gene match: 13. The CDR3 is made up of 18 amino acids. Germline V gene lookup returns CDR1 MGHRA and CDR2 YSYEKL. For the CDR3, the DNA is TGCGCCAGCAGCCAACCCGCGGCAGCGGGGAGCGTCACCGGGGAGCTGTTTTTT. This codes for CASSQPAAAGSVTGELFF.

This clonotype has at least ten counts. The chain combines TRBV2 with TRBJ1-1; D possibly corresponds to TRBD1 (5 bases). V lost 6 bases, J lost 6 bases, and 17 bases lay in between. CDR1 is SNHLY and CDR2 is FYNNEI in the germline V gene. The CDR3 is 14 residues long. As DNA, the CDR3 is TGTGCCAGCAGCGCCCAGGGCCATGGGGCTGAAGCTTTCTTT. Amino acids: CASSAQGHGAEAFF.